This TCR beta chain was identified in a study of T-cell memory formation after mild COVID-19 (dated by TCRdb to about 2021). At the level of the whole study: TCR sequence clusters from the two donors were found to be largely donor specific. In two donors, T-cell clones that expanded and contracted after mild COVID-19 were followed by sequencing TCRalpha and TCRbeta repertoires longitudinally. Two young, previously healthy adult volunteers, one female and one male, were included in the cohort. Findings and caveats that apply to the study as a whole: Contracting CD4+ clones turned up mainly in the CM and EM memory subsets, whereas EMRA was where CD8+ clones were enriched. Some responding clones were detected in pre-infection memory, which suggested that pre-existing cross-reactive memory T cells had joined the SARS-CoV-2 response. Whether the second-wave clones peaking on day 37 were SARS-CoV-2 specific was not confirmed. Only a couple of mild cases were covered by the study, and larger cohorts that include severe cases with pre-infection samples were considered necessary. Balanced CD4/CD8 phenotypes were observed for clones contracting from day 15 to 85, whereas a bias towards CD4+ was observed for a second wave of clones expanding from day 15 to 37.

Ficoll-Paque density gradient centrifugation was the method used to isolate PBMCs. This clonotype came up a few times. Which antigen it targets is not known. No clone much larger than this one lies a single base away; base qualities are absent. For CDR1 and CDR2, the germline V gene lists SNHLY and FYNNEI. V sheds 5 bases and J sheds 0 bases, leaving 13 bases between their ends. The CDR3 goes from the cysteine to the phenylalanine over 15 residues. Left in the record is the CDR3 DNA by itself, 45 bases read in frame from the first base. Instrument on record: Illumina NovaSeq 6000. TCRalpha and TCRbeta cDNA libraries were built by 5'RACE with constant-segment primers, adding sample barcodes and unique molecular identifiers. RNA was extracted from every sample with Trizol reagent. The libraries were amplified in two PCR steps, and the second step added a second sample barcode and Illumina TruSeq adapters. The libraries were sequenced on an Illumina NovaSeq using 2 x 150 bp paired-end reads. For the original study's pipeline: Demultiplexing of reads and collapsing into UMI-guided consensus sequences were performed with migec v1.2.7. Using mixcr v2.1.11, the UMI consensuses were aligned to TRA and TRB V and J templates and assembled into clonotypes. A clonotype was counted as expanded or contracted only when both edgeR and NoisET called the clonotype significant, with the noise models trained on biological replicates. edgeR calls used a false discovery rate-adjusted p below 0.01 and a log2 fold-change threshold of 1. As an exploratory analysis of dynamics, max-normalized trajectories of the 1000 most abundant clonotypes were examined by PCA with hierarchical clustering. Separately sequenced CD4+ and CD8+ repertoires were used to assign a CD4 or CD8 phenotype to each responding clone. Using fastp trimming at Q25 and MiXCR clonotype assembly, TCRdb reanalyzed the public sequencing data and kept in-frame beta chains. Here each entry gathers all rows of one CDR3 protein and keeps the most common genes and DNA. The authors' filters were not applied to this entry. This sample comprises 250,000 to 350,000 distinct CDR3 sequences, 15% to 20% of them detected only once. The ten most abundant clones make up roughly 24% of the sample.

The sequence is built from TRBV2 and TRBJ2-5; a confident D gene designation cannot be given. Input material: PBMCs or a T cell subset sorted from them (not recorded which). This TCR was sampled from a man aged 18 to 29 who had mild COVID-19 (a few samples of this study predate the infection). The sample titles of this study are shuffled in the database, so cell type and time point are left out; the donor was told from shared clones. The CDR3 protein: CASSKVFRHQETQYF. In nucleotides, the sequence is TGTGCCAGCAGTAAGGTTTTTCGGCACCAAGAGACCCAGTACTTC.